What follows are 8 T cell receptor beta chains derived from one specimen sequenced in a study of metastatic and nonmetastatic thyroid tumors. Patients underwent thyroid surgery, and none had received any treatment before it. Using MiXCR, TCRdb re-called clones from the PCR reads. Counted here are some 15,000 clones, around 13% occurring once; the ten biggest clones make up about a sixth. The sequencing input was tumor tissue. These receptors originate from a female donor with papillary thyroid cancer or a benign thyroid nodule (not recorded which). Some clones in this sample may be carry-over from other donors' samples.

This clone came up a few times. A much larger clone differs from this one at a single base, so this may be a read error. The genes are TRBV6-1 and TRBJ2-1; 7 bases agree with TRBD2. The CDR3 extends over 18 amino acids. J was trimmed by 5 bases and V by 8 bases; bases with no gene match: 21. Germline CDR1 and CDR2: MNHNS and SASEGT. The CDR3 here is CASGSGGGEGSRDNEQFF. CDR3 bases: TGTGCCAGCGGAAGCGGCGGGGGTGAAGGTTCGAGGGACAATGAGCAGTTCTTC.

By share of the sample, this clone is medium-sized. J is TRBJ1-2 and V is TRBV6-1; maybe TRBD1 (6 bases). The CDR3 runs to 15 residues. CDR1 is MNHNS, CDR2 SASEGT, per germline. Trimming left V 6 bases short and J 2 bases short, with 16 bases between. CDR3 loop: CASSIQGFSNYGYTF. CDR3 coding DNA: TGTGCCAGCAGCATACAGGGATTTTCGAACTATGGCTACACCTTC.

The table lists this clone with many counts. One base away lies a much larger clone, so this may be a sequencing read error. At the DNA level, this CDR3 is encoded by other sequences in the same sample as well. The CDR3 loop reads CASSRTEDRYEQYF. CDR3 nucleotide sequence: TGTGCCAGCAGCCGAACCGAGGACAGATACGAGCAGTACTTT. This chain joins TRBV6-1 and TRBJ2-7; TRBD1 is a possible D gene (6 bases). This CDR3 comprises 14 residues. Germline loops: CDR1 MNHNS, CDR2 SASEGT.

The table lists this clone with many counts. The chain has TRBV9 and TRBJ2-2; 9 positions match TRBD2. CDR1 and CDR2 (germline): SGDLS, YYNGEE. The CDR3 covers 16 residues. V trimming: 0 bases; J trimming: 6 bases; junction bases outside the gene matches: 6. The CDR3 here is CASSVVAGGGAGELFF. The DNA for the CDR3 is TGTGCCAGCAGCGTAGTCGCAGGCGGGGGGGCCGGGGAGCTGTTTTTT.

This clone was detected ten times or more. The chain joins TRBV6-4 to TRBJ2-7; D may be TRBD2 (5 bases). This CDR3 has 13 residues. Per the germline V gene, CDR1 is MRHNA and CDR2 is SNTAGT. Trimming stripped 4 bases from V and 4 bases from J, with 11 bases between. The CDR3 is CASSATDFYEQYF. CDR3 DNA sequence: TGTGCCAGCAGTGCGACGGACTTTTACGAGCAGTACTTC.

This clone was seen at least ten times. A read error may be the cause here, since a much bigger clone is one base away. This chain connects TRBV11-1 to TRBJ1-5; D gene uncertain. The V gene's germline CDR1 is SGHAT and CDR2 FQDESV (reference sequence). The CDR3 totals 14 residues. The CDR3 spells CASSFSGDNRPQHF. In DNA, the CDR3 is TGTGCCAGCAGCTTTAGTGGAGACAATCGGCCCCAGCATTTT.

The chain joins TRBV20-1 to TRBJ2-3; tentatively, D is TRBD2 (6 bases). The CDR3 contains 16 residues. Germline V gives CDR1 DFQATT, CDR2 SNEGSKA (reference sequence). Trimming removed 0 bases from V and 6 bases from J, with 19 bases in between. As DNA, the CDR3 is TGCAGTGCTAGAGATTGGGGTAGCGGTGATGGGGATACGCAGTATTTT. Translation: CSARDWGSGDGDTQYF.

Ten or more counts support this clone. V and J are TRBV7-8 and TRBJ2-1; D is possibly TRBD2 (5 bases). Germline loops: CDR1 SGHVS, CDR2 FQNEAQ. CDR3 length equals 16 residues. Trimming left V 5 bases short and J 0 bases short, with 14 bases between. This chain's CDR3 is CASSPRVVGSYNEQFF. The CDR3 DNA reads TGTGCCAGCAGCCCGCGGGTGGTCGGCTCCTACAATGAGCAGTTCTTC.